One T cell receptor (beta chain) is described in this entry. Its antigen remains undetermined. No base quality information exists; no much larger clone differs at one position. Using the deep immunoSEQ assay, multiplex PCR amplified TCR CDR3 regions from genomic DNA. Extracted genomic DNA from each cell subset was distributed evenly across all wells of several immunoSEQ 96-well plates, and each plate was treated as a replicate. Each replicate PCR for sorted subsets received roughly 200 ng genomic DNA, equal to about 30,000 T cell genomes. Purified libraries were measured with a Qubit 3.0 fluorometer, size-checked on a Bioanalyzer 2100, and measured again with the KAPA Library Quantification kit. A separate single-read 150-cycle Illumina NextSeq 550 flow cell was used to sequence each immunoSEQ 96-well plate. For the original study's pipeline: The immunoSEQ output contained only junctional sequences without quality scores, so filtering could not match that applied to full-length reads. To assign V/J genes and CDR3, sequences were annotated using PyIR, a Python wrapper for IgBLAST v1.9, with IMGT germline references. Reads with weak V/J assignments (E-value above 1e-6), missing CDR3, stop codons, out-of-frame junctions, or ambiguous translated residues were removed. V3J clonotypes were defined as sequences sharing the same inferred V gene, J gene, and CDR3 amino acid sequence. To compute the percentage overlap between repertoires, the number of shared unique clonotypes was divided by the size of the smaller repertoire. RTK rarefaction, the Chao1 estimator, and Recon v2.1 estimates of unobserved clonotypes were used to assess repertoire richness. Generation probabilities were computed with OLGA for all TCRbeta clonotypes obtained by the gDNA method from several donors. TCRdb holds this immuneACCESS table with in-frame rearrangements only. Some clones are missing; in checked studies, unresolved V genes explain under half, and the rest has no known cause. That table furnishes V, J and clone size, whereas the DNA furnished D and trimming. In this sample the table shows roughly 2.5 million clones, approximately 90% of which occur a single time. Of the sample, under 0.15% is held by the ten largest clones.

The data stem from a study of shared clonotypes between healthy human individuals (dated by TCRdb to the early 2020s). In the study overall: A few men and a couple of women, aged 18 to 49 years, made up the cohort. Per donor, three plates each were used for CD4 naive and CD4 memory, two for CD8 naive, and one for CD8 memory. Libraries were prepared and TCR repertoires were sequenced by different laboratories using diverse techniques, in order to increase sequencing depth and limit assay-specific biases. To estimate repertoire size and how much clonotypes are shared between individuals, the study performed deep sequencing of blood TCR repertoires from five healthy adults. Leukapheresis yielded between about 0.8 and 9.5 billion PBMCs per donor.

On the study overall, not on this receptor specifically: Compared with non-shared clonotypes, the clonotypes found in all four sorted-subset donors had higher generation probabilities. When a handful of donors were compared, the shared fraction of clonotypes was 5% to 6.5% for naive CD4, over 3% for naive CD8, roughly 2.3% for memory CD4, and 0.4% for memory CD8. Pairwise subsampling led to the expectation that sequencing depth would affect the degree of clonotype sharing among donors. Rarefaction of sorted-subset datasets indicated incomplete sequencing despite the large sequencing depth. Naive subsets generally had larger estimated clonotype richness than memory subsets. The small number of donors limited the genetic and exposure-history diversity represented. Sampling was restricted to blood, and TCR repertoires in tissue are likely to differ from TCR repertoires in blood.

V and J are trimmed by 1 base and 7 bases, and the gene matches miss 4 bases of the junction. In the germline V gene, CDR1 corresponds to SGHRS and CDR2 to YFSETQ. The CDR3, cysteine through phenylalanine, is 15 amino acids long. Only the CDR3 region is kept as DNA, spanning 45 bases read in frame from base 1. The donors were healthy, HIV-negative adults with no recently reported acute infections or vaccinations. Every donor was a Caucasian adult living in Nashville, Tennessee, USA. Magnetic negative selection was used to enrich CD4+ T cells, after which naive cells were positively selected on CD45RA and the negative fraction became the memory subset. After blood collection by leukapheresis, PBMCs were isolated using Ficoll-Histopaque density gradient centrifugation and then cryopreserved in the vapor phase of liquid nitrogen. Analytical flow cytometry was used to check the purity and quantity of every magnetically sorted T cell population. Genomic DNA was isolated from every sorted fraction and measured by UV absorbance on a Nanodrop 2000c.

The sequence was collected from a man between 18 and 35 years old in good health. Sequencing was performed on naive CD4+ T cells sorted from blood. The sample's cell subset or site label is to be understood as: CD45RA+ positively selected. This chain joins TRBV5-1 to TRBJ2-1; 11 junctional bases match TRBD1. Here the CDR3 is given as CASSLSGQGANEQFF. The DNA reads TGCGCCAGCAGCTTGTCAGGACAGGGGGCGAATGAGCAGTTCTTC.